A selection of T cell receptor beta chains follows, all from one sample in a study of cytomegalovirus exposure and HLA in healthy donors. The data were produced by immunoSEQ multiplex PCR, yet TCRdb's version contains in-frame clones alone and is incomplete. The sample contains under 200,000 clones, around nine tenths of which appear only once. Material: PBMCs. These receptors were taken from a man younger than 30 in good health and CMV-seropositive. Each CDR3 is given with its conserved first and last residue. D genes are given only for firm matches. A row's size may be missing; if present it is once, few, many or a size class.

D: -
size: -
V: TRBV19
J: TRBJ2-1
CDR3: CASSSPGEFYNEQFF
DNA: TGTGCCAGCAGTTCCCCGGGAGAGTTCTACAATGAGCAGTTCTTC

D: TRBD2
size: -
V: TRBV7-2
J: TRBJ2-7
CDR3: CASSLTSGSYEQYF
DNA: TGTGCCAGCAGCTTGACTAGCGGGAGCTACGAGCAGTACTTC

D: TRBD1
size: -
V: TRBV5-1
J: TRBJ1-1
CDR3: CASSSTETGGTEAFF
DNA: TGCGCCAGCAGCTCGACTGAGACAGGGGGCACTGAAGCTTTCTTT

D: -
size: -
V: TRBV5-6
J: TRBJ2-2
CDR3: CASSSTGRAGSGELFF
DNA: TGTGCCAGCAGCTCAACCGGGAGAGCTGGGTCCGGGGAGCTGTTTTTT

D: TRBD1
size: -
V: TRBV15
J: TRBJ2-7
CDR3: CATSRDRGPYEQYF
DNA: TGTGCCACCAGCAGGGACAGGGGGCCATACGAGCAGTACTTC

D: TRBD1
size: -
V: TRBV28
J: TRBJ2-7
CDR3: CASSGPAARDRAYEQYF
DNA: TGTGCCAGCAGTGGCCCAGCCGCTAGGGACAGGGCGTACGAGCAGTACTTC

D: TRBD2
size: -
V: TRBV19
J: TRBJ2-1
CDR3: CASSIDTTSGSYNEQFF
DNA: TGTGCCAGTAGTATTGATACGACTAGCGGGTCCTACAATGAGCAGTTCTTC

D: TRBD2
size: -
V: TRBV15
J: TRBJ2-1
CDR3: CATSRATSGRMDEQFF
DNA: TGTGCCACCAGCAGAGCAACTAGCGGGAGGATGGATGAGCAGTTCTTC

D: TRBD1
size: -
V: TRBV7-9
J: TRBJ1-4
CDR3: CASSQGQGPNEKLFF
DNA: TGTGCCAGCAGCCAAGGACAGGGGCCTAATGAAAAACTGTTTTTT

D: -
size: -
V: TRBV11-3
J: TRBJ2-1
CDR3: CASSLDRWGEWGNEQFF
DNA: TGTGCCAGCAGCTTAGATCGGTGGGGGGAGTGGGGAAATGAGCAGTTCTTC

D: TRBD1
size: once
V: TRBV27
J: TRBJ1-5
CDR3: CASREQGRSNQPQHF
DNA: TGTGCCAGCAGAGAACAGGGGCGGAGCAATCAGCCCCAGCATTTT

D: TRBD1
size: -
V: TRBV6-1
J: TRBJ2-1
CDR3: CASSPDRGLNNEQFF
DNA: TGTGCCAGCAGTCCAGACAGGGGGTTGAACAATGAGCAGTTCTTC

D: -
size: -
V: TRBV5-1
J: TRBJ2-3
CDR3: CASSSDSVAADTQYF
DNA: TGCGCCAGCAGCTCCGATAGTGTCGCCGCAGATACGCAGTATTTT

D: -
size: -
V: TRBV28
J: TRBJ1-2
CDR3: CASSPIGEGGGGYTF
DNA: TGTGCCAGCAGCCCGATAGGGGAGGGGGGGGGTGGCTACACCTTC

D: TRBD2
size: -
V: TRBV4-1
J: TRBJ2-1
CDR3: CASSQGILAGPTFNEQFF
DNA: TGCGCCAGCAGCCAAGGGATCCTAGCGGGACCCACTTTCAATGAGCAGTTCTTC

D: TRBD2
size: -
V: TRBV6-4
J: TRBJ2-3
CDR3: CASSFGTSDTDTQYF
DNA: TGTGCCAGCAGTTTCGGGACTAGCGACACAGATACGCAGTATTTT

D: -
size: -
V: TRBV5-1
J: TRBJ2-1
CDR3: CASSLSELEQFF
DNA: TGCGCCAGCAGCTTGAGTGAACTCGAGCAGTTCTTC

D: -
size: -
V: TRBV6-1
J: TRBJ1-1
CDR3: CASSEFVGLGVTEAFF
DNA: TGTGCCAGCAGTGAATTTGTGGGATTAGGGGTCACTGAAGCTTTCTTT

D: TRBD1
size: -
V: TRBV7-2
J: TRBJ2-7
CDR3: CASSPTGTGNYEQYF
DNA: TGTGCCAGCAGCCCAACCGGGACAGGGAACTACGAGCAGTACTTC

D: TRBD1
size: -
V: TRBV2
J: TRBJ2-3
CDR3: CASSPGQGFPDTQYF
DNA: TGTGCCAGCAGTCCGGGACAGGGGTTTCCAGATACGCAGTATTTT

D: -
size: once
V: TRBV28
J: TRBJ1-1
CDR3: CASRVQGRNTEAFF
DNA: TGTGCCAGCAGGGTACAGGGCCGAAACACTGAAGCTTTCTTT

D: -
size: few
V: TRBV6-1
J: TRBJ1-5
CDR3: CASSFQGKGQPQHF
DNA: TGTGCCAGCAGTTTTCAGGGGAAGGGTCAGCCCCAGCATTTT

D: TRBD2
size: -
V: TRBV9
J: TRBJ2-1
CDR3: CASSVQAGAYNEQFF
DNA: TGTGCCAGCAGCGTACAAGCGGGGGCATACAATGAGCAGTTCTTC

D: TRBD2
size: -
V: TRBV5-5
J: TRBJ2-2
CDR3: CASSWGVPGLAGGNTGELFF
DNA: TGTGCCAGCAGCTGGGGAGTCCCGGGACTAGCGGGAGGTAACACCGGGGAGCTGTTTTTT

D: -
size: once
V: TRBV7-9
J: TRBJ2-7
CDR3: CASSSQGNEQYF
DNA: TGTGCCAGCAGCTCGCAGGGAAACGAGCAGTACTTC

D: TRBD2
size: -
V: TRBV27
J: TRBJ2-5
CDR3: CATRIRLAGEETQYF
DNA: TGTGCCACCAGGATCAGGCTAGCGGGAGAAGAGACCCAGTACTTC

D: TRBD2
size: -
V: TRBV5-1
J: TRBJ2-5
CDR3: CASSRGTSYAETQYF
DNA: TGCGCCAGCAGCCGAGGGACTAGTTACGCGGAGACCCAGTACTTC

D: -
size: -
V: TRBV2
J: TRBJ1-1
CDR3: CASSPQGSAFF
DNA: TGTGCCAGCAGTCCTCAGGGTTCAGCTTTCTTT

D: TRBD2
size: -
V: TRBV7-8
J: TRBJ2-7
CDR3: CASSLGLAGPYYEQYF
DNA: TGTGCCAGCAGCTTAGGACTAGCGGGACCCTACTACGAGCAGTACTTC

D: TRBD1
size: -
V: TRBV7-8
J: TRBJ1-2
CDR3: CASSLVTDRGAGGYTF
DNA: TGTGCCAGCAGCTTGGTAACAGACAGGGGGGCTGGTGGCTACACCTTC

D: -
size: -
V: TRBV2
J: TRBJ2-7
CDR3: CASLGLSYEQYF
DNA: TGTGCCAGCTTAGGACTATCCTACGAGCAGTACTTC

D: TRBD2
size: -
V: TRBV6-4
J: TRBJ2-3
CDR3: CASSALAGGSDTQYF
DNA: TGTGCCAGCAGCGCCCTAGCGGGGGGATCAGATACGCAGTATTTT

D: -
size: -
V: TRBV9
J: TRBJ2-3
CDR3: CASSVGGADTQYF
DNA: TGTGCCAGCAGCGTTGGCGGCGCAGATACGCAGTATTTT

D: TRBD2
size: -
V: TRBV29-1
J: TRBJ2-5
CDR3: CSKIQQVVFFTGTSGRGGETQYF
DNA: TGCAGCAAAATTCAACAGGTCGTCTTTTTTACCGGGACTAGCGGGAGAGGTGGGGAGACCCAGTACTTC

D: -
size: -
V: TRBV5-1
J: TRBJ2-2
CDR3: CASSPPNRVRDTGELFF
DNA: TGCGCCAGCAGCCCCCCAAACAGGGTTCGCGACACCGGGGAGCTGTTTTTT

D: TRBD1
size: -
V: TRBV28
J: TRBJ2-1
CDR3: CASSLAEQGEFF
DNA: TGTGCCAGCAGTTTGGCTGAACAGGGGGAGTTCTTC

D: -
size: -
V: TRBV19
J: TRBJ1-5
CDR3: CASSIFTQRGNQPQHF
DNA: TGTGCCAGTAGTATCTTTACTCAACGGGGCAATCAGCCCCAGCATTTT

D: TRBD2
size: -
V: TRBV6-1
J: TRBJ2-7
CDR3: CASSATSGIFYEQYF
DNA: TGTGCCAGCAGTGCAACTAGCGGGATCTTCTACGAGCAGTACTTC

D: TRBD1
size: -
V: TRBV9
J: TRBJ2-6
CDR3: CASSRQPGQSSGANVLTF
DNA: TGTGCCAGCAGCCGCCAACCGGGACAGAGCTCTGGGGCCAACGTCCTGACTTTC

D: -
size: -
V: TRBV29-1
J: TRBJ2-7
CDR3: CSVEAGPSSYEQYF
DNA: TGCAGCGTTGAGGCGGGACCCAGCTCCTACGAGCAGTACTTC